This TCR beta chain was observed in a study of CD8 T cells in ankylosing spondylitis. Findings and limits, study-wide: Significantly higher representation of disease-linked clones was reported for matched ankylosing spondylitis synovial fluid. In synovial fluid and blood from reactive arthritis, some motif variants were previously reported. Ankylosing spondylitis blood appeared to carry a characteristic TCR beta motif of roughly 8 highly homologous variants.

The CDR3 sequence is 15 residues long. The V and J ends lost 1 base and 0 bases respectively, with 10 bases between them. The germline CDR1 and CDR2 sequences are SQVTM and ANQGSEA. This clonotype was recorded a few times. Its antigen is currently unknown. TCRdb processed the 5' RACE reads anew with MiXCR; each CDR3 protein has one entry. The table has hundreds of thousands of distinct CDR3 sequences, approximately 10% seen once; the top ten hold about 0.49%. This chain connects TRBV29-1 to TRBJ2-1; tentative D call: TRBD1 (6 bases). The clonotype was recovered from a male donor with ankylosing spondylitis. The specimen sequenced was blood, either unsorted or a sorted T cell fraction (not recorded which). Written as DNA, the CDR3 is TGCAGCGTTGAAGGAGACAGGAACTCCTACAATGAGCAGTTCTTC. Amino acids: CSVEGDRNSYNEQFF.